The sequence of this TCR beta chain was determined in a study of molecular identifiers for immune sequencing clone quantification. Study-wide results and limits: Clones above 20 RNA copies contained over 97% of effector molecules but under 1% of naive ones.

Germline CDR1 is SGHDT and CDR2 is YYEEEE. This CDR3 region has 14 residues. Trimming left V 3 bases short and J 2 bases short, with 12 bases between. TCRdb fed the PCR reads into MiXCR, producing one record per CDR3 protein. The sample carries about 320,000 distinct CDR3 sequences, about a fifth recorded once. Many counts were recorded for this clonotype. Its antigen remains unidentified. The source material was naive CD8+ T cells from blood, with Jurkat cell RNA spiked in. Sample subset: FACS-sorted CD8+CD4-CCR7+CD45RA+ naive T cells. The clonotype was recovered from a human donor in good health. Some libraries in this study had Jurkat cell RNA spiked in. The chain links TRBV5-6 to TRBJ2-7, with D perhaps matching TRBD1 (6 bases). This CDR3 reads CASSYTTGPYEQYF. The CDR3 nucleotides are TGTGCCAGCAGCTATACGACAGGCCCCTACGAGCAGTACTTC. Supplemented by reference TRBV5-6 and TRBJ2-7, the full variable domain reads DAGVTQSPTHLIKTRGQQVTLRCSPKSGHDTVSWYQQALGQGPQFIFQYYEEEERQRGNFPDRFSGHQFPNYSSELNVNALLLGDSALYLCASSYTTGPYEQYFGPGTRLTVT.